This TCR beta chain originates from a study of identical twins. A single record per CDR3 protein comes from TCRdb applying MiXCR to the 5' RACE reads. This repertoire shows 1.5 million to 2 million distinct CDR3 sequences, around 33% found once; its top ten account for around 0.3%. Per germline, CDR1 SEHNR and CDR2 FQNEAQ (reference sequence). This CDR3 contains 14 residues. Between the trimmed V and J ends, which lost 5 bases and 4 bases, there was a span of 11 bases. The sample consisted of cord blood. The receptor comes from a newborn girl in good health. The chain links TRBV7-9 to TRBJ1-4, with a weak D call TRBD1 (5 bases). CDR3 coding DNA: TGTGCCAGCAGCCGGGGACGGAGTAATGAAAAACTGTTTTTT. Residues: CASSRGRSNEKLFF.